The clone carrying this T cell receptor beta chain turned up a few times. Antigen: not known. The data belong to a study of beta chain features in type 1 diabetes. About the research overall: Over all samples combined, 90 million to 140 million sorted cells were examined. Whole-study results and caveats: A moderate, significant TCRB CDR3 shortening appeared in type 1 diabetes across four CD4+ subsets. Sampled from patients, naive, central memory and Treg TCRB repertoires appeared more similar than those sampled from healthy donors.

Each of the CD4+ naive, central memory, regulatory and stem cell-like memory populations was sorted via CD45RO/CCR7/CD25/CD127/CD95/CD27. Sequenced material consisted of expressed TCRB transcripts (all of the isolated RNA was reverse transcribed). TCRdb's copy holds only in-frame clones and misses some; the assay was immunoSEQ multiplex PCR. Among some 270,000 clones listed, roughly an eighth were seen once. Source material: naive CD4+ T cells from blood. The clonotype originates from a woman between 40 and 50 years old in good health.

The CDR3, as DNA: TGTGCCAGCAGCACGGATTGGACTAGAAAAAGTGAGCAGTTCTTC. Protein sequence: CASSTDWTRKSEQFF. J is TRBJ2-1 and V is TRBV7-2; 7 positions match TRBD2. The germline gives CDR1 SGHTA, CDR2 FQGNSA. The CDR3 runs to 15 residues. V was clipped by 5 bases and J by 9 bases; unmatched bases: 13.